This T cell receptor beta chain was sequenced during a study of T cells in localized non-small cell lung cancer. This clone appeared a few times. Its antigen is not identified. Germline values: CDR1 KGHSH, CDR2 LQKENI. J gave up 4 bases and V 1 base, and 3 bases lay outside the gene matches. CDR3 length equals 15 residues. Here immunoSEQ multiplex PCR was the method, and the copy in TCRdb shows in-frame clones only, minus some. The sample includes over 1,500 clones, around a quarter of them seen just once. Adjacent lung tissue lacking atypia was obtained at a distance of at least 2 cm from the tumor margin. Whole-study results and caveats: Uninvolved adjacent lung, not tumor, had the highest T cell clonality.

This sequence joins TRBV18 and TRBJ2-1; TRBD2 aligns across 8 bases. The TCR was taken from a male donor older than 55 with stage II lung adenocarcinoma. Sequencing was performed on normal lung tissue next to the tumor, taken before any cancer treatment. The DNA of the CDR3 is TGTGCCAGCTCACCACAGGGACTAGGGTACAATGAGCAGTTCTTC. It specifies CASSPQGLGYNEQFF.